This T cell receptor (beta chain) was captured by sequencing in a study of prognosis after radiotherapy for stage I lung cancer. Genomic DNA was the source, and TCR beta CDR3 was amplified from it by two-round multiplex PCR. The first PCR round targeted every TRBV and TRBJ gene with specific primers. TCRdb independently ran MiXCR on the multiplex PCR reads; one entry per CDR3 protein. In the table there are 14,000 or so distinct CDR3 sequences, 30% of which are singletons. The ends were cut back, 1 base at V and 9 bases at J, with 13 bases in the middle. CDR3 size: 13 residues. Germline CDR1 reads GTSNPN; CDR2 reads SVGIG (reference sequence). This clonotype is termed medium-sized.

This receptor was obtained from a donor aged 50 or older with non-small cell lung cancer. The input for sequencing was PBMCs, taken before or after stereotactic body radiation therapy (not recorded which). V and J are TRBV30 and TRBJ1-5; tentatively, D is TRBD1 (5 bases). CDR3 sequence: CAWSGGGDRPQHF. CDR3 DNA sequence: TGTGCCTGGAGTGGTGGGGGTGATCGGCCCCAGCATTTT.